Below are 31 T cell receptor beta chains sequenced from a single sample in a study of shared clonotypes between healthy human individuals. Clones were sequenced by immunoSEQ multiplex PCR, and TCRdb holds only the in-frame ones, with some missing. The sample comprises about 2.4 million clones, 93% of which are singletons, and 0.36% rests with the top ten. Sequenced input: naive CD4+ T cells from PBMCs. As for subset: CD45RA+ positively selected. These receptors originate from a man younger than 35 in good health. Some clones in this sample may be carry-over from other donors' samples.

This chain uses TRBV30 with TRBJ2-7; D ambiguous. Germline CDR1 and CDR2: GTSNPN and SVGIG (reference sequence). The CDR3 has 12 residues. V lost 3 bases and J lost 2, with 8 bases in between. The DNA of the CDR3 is TGTGCCTGGAGGACACGCACCTACGAGCAGTACTTC. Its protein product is CAWRTRTYEQYF.

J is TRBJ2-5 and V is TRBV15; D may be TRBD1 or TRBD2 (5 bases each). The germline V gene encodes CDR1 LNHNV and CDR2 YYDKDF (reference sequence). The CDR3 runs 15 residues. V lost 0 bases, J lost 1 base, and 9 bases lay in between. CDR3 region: CATSRDAGGQETQYF. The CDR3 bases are TGTGCCACCAGCAGAGACGCTGGGGGCCAAGAGACCCAGTACTTC.

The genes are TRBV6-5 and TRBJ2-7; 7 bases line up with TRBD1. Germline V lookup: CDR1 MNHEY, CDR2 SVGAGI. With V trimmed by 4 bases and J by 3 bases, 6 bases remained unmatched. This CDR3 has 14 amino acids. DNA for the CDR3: TGTGCCAGCAGTTTAAGGGACAGACACTACGAGCAGTACTTC. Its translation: CASSLRDRHYEQYF.

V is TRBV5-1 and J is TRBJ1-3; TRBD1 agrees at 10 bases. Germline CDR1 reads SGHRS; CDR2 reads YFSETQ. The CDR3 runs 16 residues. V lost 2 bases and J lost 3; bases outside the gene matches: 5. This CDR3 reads CASSLRQGARGNTIYF. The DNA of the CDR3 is TGCGCCAGCAGCTTACGACAGGGGGCCCGTGGAAACACCATATATTTT.

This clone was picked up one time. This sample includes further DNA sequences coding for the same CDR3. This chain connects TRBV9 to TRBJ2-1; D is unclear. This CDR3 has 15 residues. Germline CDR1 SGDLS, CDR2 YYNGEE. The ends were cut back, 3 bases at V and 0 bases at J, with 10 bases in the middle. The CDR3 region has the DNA TGTGCCAGCAGCGCAACTGGAAGCTCCTACAATGAGCAGTTCTTC. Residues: CASSATGSSYNEQFF.

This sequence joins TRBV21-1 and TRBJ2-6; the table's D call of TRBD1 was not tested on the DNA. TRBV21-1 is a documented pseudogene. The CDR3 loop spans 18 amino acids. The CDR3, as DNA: TGTGCCAGCAGCGTTTCCGGGACAGTAACCTCTGGGGCCAACGTCCTGACTTTC. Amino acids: CASSVSGTVTSGANVLTF.

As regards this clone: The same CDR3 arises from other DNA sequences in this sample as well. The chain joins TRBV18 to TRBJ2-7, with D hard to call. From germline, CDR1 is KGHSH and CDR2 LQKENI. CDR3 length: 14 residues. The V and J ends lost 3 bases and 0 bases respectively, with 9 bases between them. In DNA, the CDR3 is TGTGCCAGCTCACCGGCCGGCAGCTCCTACGAGCAGTACTTC. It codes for CASSPAGSSYEQYF.

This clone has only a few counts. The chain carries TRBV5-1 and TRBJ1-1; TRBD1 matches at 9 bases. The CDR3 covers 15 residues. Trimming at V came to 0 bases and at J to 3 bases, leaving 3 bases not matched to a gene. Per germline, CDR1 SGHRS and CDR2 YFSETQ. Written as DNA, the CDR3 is TGCGCCAGCAGCTTGGAGGGACAGGGATACACTGAAGCTTTCTTT. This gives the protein CASSLEGQGYTEAFF. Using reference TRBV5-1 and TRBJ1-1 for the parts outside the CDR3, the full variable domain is KAGVTQTPRYLIKTRGQQVTLSCSPISGHRSVSWYQQTPGQGLQFLFEYFSETQRNKGNFPGRFSGRQFSNSRSEMNVSTLELGDSALYLCASSLEGQGYTEAFFGQGTRLTVV.

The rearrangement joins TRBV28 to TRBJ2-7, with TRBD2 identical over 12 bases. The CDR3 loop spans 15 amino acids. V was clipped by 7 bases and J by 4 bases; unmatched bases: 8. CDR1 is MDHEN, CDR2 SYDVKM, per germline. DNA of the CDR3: TGTGCCAGCACCCCCACTAGCGGGAGGCCATACGAGCAGTACTTC. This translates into CASTPTSGRPYEQYF.

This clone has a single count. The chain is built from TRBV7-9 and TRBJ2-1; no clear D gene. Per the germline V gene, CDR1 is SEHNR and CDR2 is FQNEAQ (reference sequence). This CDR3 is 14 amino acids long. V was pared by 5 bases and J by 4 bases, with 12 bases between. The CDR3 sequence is CASSPKRPYNEQFF. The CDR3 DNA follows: TGTGCCAGCAGCCCTAAGCGACCTTACAATGAGCAGTTCTTC.

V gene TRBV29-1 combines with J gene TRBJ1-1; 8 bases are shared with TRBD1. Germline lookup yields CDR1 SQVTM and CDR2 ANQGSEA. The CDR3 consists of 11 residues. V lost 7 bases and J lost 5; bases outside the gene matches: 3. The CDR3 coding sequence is TGCAGCGAGAGGACAGGGACTGAAGCTTTCTTT. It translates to CSERTGTEAFF.

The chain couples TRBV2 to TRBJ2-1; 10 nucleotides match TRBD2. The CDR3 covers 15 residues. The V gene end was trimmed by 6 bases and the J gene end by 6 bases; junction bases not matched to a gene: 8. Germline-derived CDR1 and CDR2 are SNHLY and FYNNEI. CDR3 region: CASRVSGRPLNEQFF. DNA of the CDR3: TGTGCCAGCAGGGTTAGCGGGAGGCCCCTCAATGAGCAGTTCTTC.

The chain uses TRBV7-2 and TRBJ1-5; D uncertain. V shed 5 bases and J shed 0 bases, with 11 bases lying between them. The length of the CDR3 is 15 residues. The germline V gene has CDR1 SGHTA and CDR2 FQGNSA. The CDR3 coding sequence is TGTGCCAGCAGCCCTTGGTTTGCTAGCAATCAGCCCCAGCATTTT. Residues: CASSPWFASNQPQHF. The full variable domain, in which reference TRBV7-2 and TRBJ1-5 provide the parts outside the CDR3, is GAGVSQSPSNKVTEKGKDVELRCDPISGHTALYWYRQSLGQGLEFLIYFQGNSAPDKSGLPSDRFSAERTGGSVSTLTIQRTQQEDSAVYLCASSPWFASNQPQHFGDGTRLSIL.

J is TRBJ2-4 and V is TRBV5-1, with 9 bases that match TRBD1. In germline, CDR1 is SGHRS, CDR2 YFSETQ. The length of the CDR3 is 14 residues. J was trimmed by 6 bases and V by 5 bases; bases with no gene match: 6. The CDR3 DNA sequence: TGCGCCAGCAGTACAGGGGGCGCTGGAAACATTCAGTACTTC. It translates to CASSTGGAGNIQYF.

This CDR3 reads CASRYDRGRVGSNQPQHF. The CDR3 region has the DNA TGTGCCAGCAGATACGACAGGGGGCGAGTGGGTAGCAATCAGCCCCAGCATTTT. V is TRBV28 and J is TRBJ1-5, with 10 nucleotides matching TRBD1. Germline assignment: CDR1 MDHEN and CDR2 SYDVKM. V shed 6 bases and J 0 bases; nucleotides not matched to a gene: 11. There are 18 residues in the CDR3. Full variable domain (rest looked up from reference TRBV28 and TRBJ1-5): DVKVTQSSRYLVKRTGEKVFLECVQDMDHENMFWYRQDPGLGLRLIYFSYDVKMKEKGDIPEGYSVSREKKERFSLILESASTNQTSMYLCASRYDRGRVGSNQPQHFGDGTRLSIL.

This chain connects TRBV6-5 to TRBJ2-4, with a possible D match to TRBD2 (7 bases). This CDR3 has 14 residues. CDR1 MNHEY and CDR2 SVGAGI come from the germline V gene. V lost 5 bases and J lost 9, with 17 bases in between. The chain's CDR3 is CASSDLGGASIQYF. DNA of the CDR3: TGTGCCAGCAGTGATTTAGGGGGGGCGAGCATTCAGTACTTC.

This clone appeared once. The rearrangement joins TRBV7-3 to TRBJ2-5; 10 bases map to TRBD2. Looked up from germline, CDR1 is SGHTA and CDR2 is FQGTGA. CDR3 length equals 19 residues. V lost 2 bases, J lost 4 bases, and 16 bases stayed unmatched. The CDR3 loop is CASSLFGASGRKRAETQYF. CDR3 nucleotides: TGTGCCAGCAGCTTATTCGGGGCTAGCGGGAGAAAAAGGGCAGAGACCCAGTACTTC.

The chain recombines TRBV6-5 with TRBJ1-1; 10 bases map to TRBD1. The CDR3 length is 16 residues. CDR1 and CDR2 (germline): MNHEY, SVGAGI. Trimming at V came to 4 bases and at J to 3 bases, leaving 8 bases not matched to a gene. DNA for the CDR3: TGTGCCAGCAGTTTAATAAGGACAGGGGGTTACACTGAAGCTTTCTTT. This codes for CASSLIRTGGYTEAFF.

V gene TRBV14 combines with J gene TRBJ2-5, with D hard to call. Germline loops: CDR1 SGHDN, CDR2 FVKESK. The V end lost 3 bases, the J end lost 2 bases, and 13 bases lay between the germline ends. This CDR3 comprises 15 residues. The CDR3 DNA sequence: TGTGCCAGCAGCCATGGGCGTAGGATGCAAGAGACCCAGTACTTC. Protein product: CASSHGRRMQETQYF. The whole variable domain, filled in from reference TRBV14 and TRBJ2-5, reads EAGVTQFPSHSVIEKGQTVTLRCDPISGHDNLYWYRRVMGKEIKFLLHFVKESKQDESGMPNNRFLAERTGGTYSTLKVQPAELEDSGVYFCASSHGRRMQETQYFGPGTRLLVL.

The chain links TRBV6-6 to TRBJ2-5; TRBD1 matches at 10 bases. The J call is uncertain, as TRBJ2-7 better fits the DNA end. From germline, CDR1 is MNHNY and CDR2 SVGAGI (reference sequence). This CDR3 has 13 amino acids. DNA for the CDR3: TGTGCCAGCAGTAAGGGGACAGGGGTCGAGCAGTACTTC. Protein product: CASSKGTGVEQYF.

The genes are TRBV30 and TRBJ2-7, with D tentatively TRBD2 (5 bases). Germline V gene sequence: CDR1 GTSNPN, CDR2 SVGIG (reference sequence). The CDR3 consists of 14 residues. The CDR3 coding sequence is TGTGCGGCGACGGGGTCCCGGGGATACTACGAGCAGTACTTC. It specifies CAATGSRGYYEQYF.

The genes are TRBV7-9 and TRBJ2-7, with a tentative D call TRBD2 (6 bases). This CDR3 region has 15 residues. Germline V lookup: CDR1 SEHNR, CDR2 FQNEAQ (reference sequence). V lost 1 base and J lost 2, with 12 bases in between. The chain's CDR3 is CASSLGVADTYEQYF. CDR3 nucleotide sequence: TGTGCCAGCAGCTTAGGGGTAGCGGACACCTACGAGCAGTACTTC.

The CDR3 DNA is TGTGCCTGGGACGGAGGGGACGGGGAGCTGTTTTTT. It translates to CAWDGGDGELFF. The rearrangement joins TRBV30 to TRBJ2-2, with D tentatively TRBD2 (6 bases). The germline V gene encodes CDR1 GTSNPN and CDR2 SVGIG (reference sequence). The CDR3 extends over 12 amino acids. Deletions cut 5 bases from V and 7 bases from J, with 11 bases between.

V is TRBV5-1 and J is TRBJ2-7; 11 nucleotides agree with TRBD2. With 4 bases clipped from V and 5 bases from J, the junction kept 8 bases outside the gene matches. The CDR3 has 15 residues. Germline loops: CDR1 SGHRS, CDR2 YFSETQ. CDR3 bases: TGCGCCAGCAGCGGACAACTAGCGGGAGCACACGAGCAGTACTTC. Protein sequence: CASSGQLAGAHEQYF.

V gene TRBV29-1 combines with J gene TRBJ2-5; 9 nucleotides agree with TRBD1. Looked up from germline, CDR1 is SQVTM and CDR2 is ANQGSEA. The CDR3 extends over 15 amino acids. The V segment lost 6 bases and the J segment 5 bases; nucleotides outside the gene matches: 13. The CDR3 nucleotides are TGCAGCGTGACGAGTCCCGGGACAGGGAAGGAGACCCAGTACTTC. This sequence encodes CSVTSPGTGKETQYF.

CDR3 sequence reads: CASSQSGRAQTQYF. The CDR3 DNA is TGTGCCAGCAGCCAGAGCGGGAGGGCCCAGACCCAGTACTTC. The rearrangement joins TRBV7-7 to TRBJ2-5, with 10 bases aligning to TRBD2. The germline gives CDR1 SSHAT, CDR2 FNYEAQ (reference sequence). The CDR3 runs to 14 residues. Trimming cost V 5 bases and J 6 bases; bases outside gene matches: 6.

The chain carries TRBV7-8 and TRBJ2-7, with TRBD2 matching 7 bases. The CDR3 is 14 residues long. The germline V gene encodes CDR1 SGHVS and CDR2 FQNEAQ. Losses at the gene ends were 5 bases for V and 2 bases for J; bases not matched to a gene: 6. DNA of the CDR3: TGTGCCAGCAGCCTGGCGGCGGGAGCCTACGAGCAGTACTTC. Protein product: CASSLAAGAYEQYF.

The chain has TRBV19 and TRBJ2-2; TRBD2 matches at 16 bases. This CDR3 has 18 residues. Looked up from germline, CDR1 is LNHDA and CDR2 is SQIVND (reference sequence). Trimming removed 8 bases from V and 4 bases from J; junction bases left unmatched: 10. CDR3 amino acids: CASGGGLAGGRSTGELFF. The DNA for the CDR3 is TGTGCCAGTGGAGGGGGACTAGCGGGAGGGAGGAGCACCGGGGAGCTGTTTTTT.

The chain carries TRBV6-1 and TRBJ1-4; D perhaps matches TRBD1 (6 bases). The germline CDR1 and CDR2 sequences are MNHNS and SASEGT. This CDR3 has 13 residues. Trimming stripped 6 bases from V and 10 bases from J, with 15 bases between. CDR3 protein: CASSETTGLKLFF. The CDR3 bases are TGTGCCAGCAGCGAGACGACAGGACTAAAACTGTTTTTT.

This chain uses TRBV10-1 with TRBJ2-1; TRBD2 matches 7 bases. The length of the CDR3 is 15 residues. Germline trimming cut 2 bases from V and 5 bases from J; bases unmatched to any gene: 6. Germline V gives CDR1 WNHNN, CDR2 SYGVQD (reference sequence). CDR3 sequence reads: CASSERGRLNNEQFF. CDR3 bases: TGCGCCAGCAGTGAGCGCGGGAGACTAAACAATGAGCAGTTCTTC.

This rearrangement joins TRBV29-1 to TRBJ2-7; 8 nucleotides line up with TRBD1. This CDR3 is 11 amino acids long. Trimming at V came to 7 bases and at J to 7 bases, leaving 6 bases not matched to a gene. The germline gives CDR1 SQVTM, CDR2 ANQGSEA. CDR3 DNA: TGCAGCGCTGACAGGGGTGGAGAGCAGTACTTC. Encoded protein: CSADRGGEQYF.